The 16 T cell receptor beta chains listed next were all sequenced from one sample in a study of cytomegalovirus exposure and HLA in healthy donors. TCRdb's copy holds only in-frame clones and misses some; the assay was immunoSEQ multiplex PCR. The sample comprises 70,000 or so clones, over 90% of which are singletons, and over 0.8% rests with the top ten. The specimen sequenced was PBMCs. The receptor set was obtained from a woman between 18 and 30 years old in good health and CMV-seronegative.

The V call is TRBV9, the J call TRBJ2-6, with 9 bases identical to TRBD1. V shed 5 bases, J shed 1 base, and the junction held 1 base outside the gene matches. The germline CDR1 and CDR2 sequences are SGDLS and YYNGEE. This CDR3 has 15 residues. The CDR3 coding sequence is TGTGCCAGCAGGGACAGGGGATCTGGGGCCAACGTCCTGACTTTC. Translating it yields CASRDRGSGANVLTF. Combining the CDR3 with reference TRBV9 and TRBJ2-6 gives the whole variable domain DSGVTQTPKHLITATGQRVTLRCSPRSGDLSVYWYQQSLDQGLQFLIQYYNGEERAKGNILERFSAQQFPDLHSELNLSSLELGDSALYFCASRDRGSGANVLTFGAGSRLTVL.

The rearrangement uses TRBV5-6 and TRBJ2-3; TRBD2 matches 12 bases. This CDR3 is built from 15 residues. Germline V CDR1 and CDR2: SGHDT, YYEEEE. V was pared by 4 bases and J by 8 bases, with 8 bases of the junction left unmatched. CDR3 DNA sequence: TGTGCCAGCAGCACCCTAGCGGGGGGGCCGGGTACGCAGTATTTT. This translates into CASSTLAGGPGTQYF.

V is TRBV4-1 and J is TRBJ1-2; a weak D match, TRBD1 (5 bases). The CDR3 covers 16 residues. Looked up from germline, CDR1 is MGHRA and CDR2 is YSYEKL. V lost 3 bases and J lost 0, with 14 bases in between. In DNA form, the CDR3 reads TGCGCCAGCAGCCAGTGGGGGAGGGGAGCTAACTATGGCTACACCTTC. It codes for CASSQWGRGANYGYTF.

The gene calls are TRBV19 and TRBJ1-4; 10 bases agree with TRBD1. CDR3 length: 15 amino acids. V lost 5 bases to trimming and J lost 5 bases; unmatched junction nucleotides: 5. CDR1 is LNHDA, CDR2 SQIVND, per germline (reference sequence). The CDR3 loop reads CASSFGTGVNEKLFF. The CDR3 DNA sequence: TGTGCCAGTAGTTTCGGGACAGGGGTCAATGAAAAACTGTTTTTT.

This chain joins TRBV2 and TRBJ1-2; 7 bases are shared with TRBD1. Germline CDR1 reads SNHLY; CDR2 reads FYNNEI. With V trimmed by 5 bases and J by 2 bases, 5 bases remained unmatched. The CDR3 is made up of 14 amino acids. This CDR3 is CASSYRGTNYGYTF. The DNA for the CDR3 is TGTGCCAGCAGTTACAGGGGAACGAACTATGGCTACACCTTC.

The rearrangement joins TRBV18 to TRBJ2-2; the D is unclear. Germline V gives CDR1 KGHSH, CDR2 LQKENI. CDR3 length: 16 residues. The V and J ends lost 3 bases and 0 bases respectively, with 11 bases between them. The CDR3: CASSPELRSNTGELFF. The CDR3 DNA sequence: TGTGCCAGCTCACCTGAGCTTAGATCGAACACCGGGGAGCTGTTTTTT. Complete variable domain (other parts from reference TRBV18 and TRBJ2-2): NAGVMQNPRHLVRRRGQEARLRCSPMKGHSHVYWYRQLPEEGLKFMVYLQKENIIDESGMPKERFSAEFPKEGPSILRIQQVVRGDSAAYFCASSPELRSNTGELFFGEGSRLTVL.

The CDR3 region is CASSLSGAPPETQYF. For the CDR3, the DNA is TGTGCCAGCAGCTTGAGCGGGGCCCCCCCAGAGACCCAGTACTTC. This chain links TRBV7-9 with TRBJ2-5; 7 positions match TRBD2. The germline gives CDR1 SEHNR, CDR2 FQNEAQ (reference sequence). The V gene end was trimmed by 3 bases and the J gene end by 4 bases; junction bases not matched to a gene: 8. CDR3 length equals 15 residues.

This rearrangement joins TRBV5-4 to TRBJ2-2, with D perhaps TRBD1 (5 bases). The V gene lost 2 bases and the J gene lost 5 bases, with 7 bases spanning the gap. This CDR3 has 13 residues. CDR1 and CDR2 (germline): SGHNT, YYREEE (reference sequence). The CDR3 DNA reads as TGTGCCAGCAGCTTTGGGGCGACCGGGGAGCTGTTTTTT. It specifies CASSFGATGELFF.

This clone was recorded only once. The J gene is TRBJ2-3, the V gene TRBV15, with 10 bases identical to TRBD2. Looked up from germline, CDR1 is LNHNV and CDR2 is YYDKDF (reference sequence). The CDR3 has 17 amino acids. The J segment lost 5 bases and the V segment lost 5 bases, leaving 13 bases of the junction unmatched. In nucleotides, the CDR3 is TGTGCCACCAGCCGAATGCCGCCGACTAGCGGGCTAGATACGCAGTATTTT. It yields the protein CATSRMPPTSGLDTQYF.

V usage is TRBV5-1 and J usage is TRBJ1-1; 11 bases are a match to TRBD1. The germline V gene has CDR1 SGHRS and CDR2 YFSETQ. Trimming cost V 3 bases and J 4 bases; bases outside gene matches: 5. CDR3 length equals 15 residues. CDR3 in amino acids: CASSWTGGLGTEAFF. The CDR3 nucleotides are TGCGCCAGCAGCTGGACAGGGGGCTTAGGCACTGAAGCTTTCTTT.

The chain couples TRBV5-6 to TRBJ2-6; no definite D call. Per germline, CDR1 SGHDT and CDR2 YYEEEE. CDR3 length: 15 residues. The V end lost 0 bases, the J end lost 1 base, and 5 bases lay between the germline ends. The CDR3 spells CASSLDLSGANVLTF. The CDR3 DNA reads TGTGCCAGCAGCTTGGACTTATCTGGGGCCAACGTCCTGACTTTC.

The CDR3 protein is CASTSGGSYNEQFF. The CDR3 DNA reads as TGTGCCAGTACGTCAGGGGGCTCCTACAATGAGCAGTTCTTC. The chain is built from TRBV19 and TRBJ2-1; 7 nucleotides line up with TRBD1. After removal of 7 bases from V and 0 bases from J, the junction contained 3 bases not matched to a gene. Germline V gene sequence: CDR1 LNHDA, CDR2 SQIVND (reference sequence). The CDR3 is 14 residues long. Full variable domain (missing parts from reference TRBV19 and TRBJ2-1): DGGITQSPKYLFRKEGQNVTLSCEQNLNHDAMYWYRQDPGQGLRLIYYSQIVNDFQKGDIAEGYSVSREKKESFPLTVTSAQKNPTAFYLCASTSGGSYNEQFFGPGTRLTVL.

The CDR3 DNA follows: TGTGCCAGCAGTGAATCGCAGGGGGCGGGCGGCTACACCTTC. Translation: CASSESQGAGGYTF. The chain combines TRBV25-1 with TRBJ1-2, with 8 positions matching TRBD1. J gave up 8 bases and V 1 base, and 6 bases lay outside the gene matches. Germline CDR1 MGHDK, CDR2 SYGVNS. The CDR3 runs to 14 residues.

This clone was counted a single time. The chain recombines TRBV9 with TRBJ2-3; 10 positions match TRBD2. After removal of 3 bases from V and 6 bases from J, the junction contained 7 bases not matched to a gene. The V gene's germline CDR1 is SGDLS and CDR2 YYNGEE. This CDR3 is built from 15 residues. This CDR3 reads CASSALAGGRDTQYF. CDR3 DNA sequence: TGTGCCAGCAGCGCCTTAGCGGGGGGCAGGGATACGCAGTATTTT.

The CDR3 reads CATTLAGGLSYEQYF. As DNA, the CDR3 is TGTGCCACCACACTAGCGGGAGGGTTGTCCTACGAGCAGTACTTC. V and J are TRBV21-1 and TRBJ2-7; the DNA was not used to check the table's D call, TRBD2. TRBV21-1 is a recognized pseudogene. This CDR3 spans 15 amino acids.

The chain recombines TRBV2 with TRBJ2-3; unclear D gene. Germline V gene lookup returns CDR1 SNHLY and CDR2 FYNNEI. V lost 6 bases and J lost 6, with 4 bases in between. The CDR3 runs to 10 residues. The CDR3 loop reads CASREDTQYF. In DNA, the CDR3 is TGTGCCAGCAGGGAGGATACGCAGTATTTT.